The 17 T cell receptor beta chains below all came from one sample that was sequenced in a study of cytomegalovirus exposure and HLA in healthy donors. PCR employed 60 Vbeta and 13 Jbeta primers. Clones were sequenced by immunoSEQ multiplex PCR, and TCRdb holds only the in-frame ones, with some missing. The table records roughly 120,000 clones, roughly two thirds of them present only once. The specimen sequenced was PBMCs. The receptors originated from a man in his forties or fifties in good health and CMV-seronegative.

The V gene is TRBV6-6, the J gene TRBJ2-7; possibly TRBD2 for D (6 bases). Trimming removed 0 bases at V and 2 bases at J, with 11 bases between. The CDR3 has 15 amino acids. Germline V gene sequence: CDR1 MNHNY, CDR2 SVGAGI (reference sequence). The CDR3 DNA reads TGTGCCAGCAGTTACTCCGGGGGTGCGGCCTACGAGCAGTACTTC. Translating it yields CASSYSGGAAYEQYF.

This rearrangement joins TRBV6-1 to TRBJ2-5, with TRBD2 as a possible D gene (5 bases). This CDR3 is built from 12 residues. In germline, CDR1 is MNHNS, CDR2 SASEGT. V lost 2 bases and J 9 bases, leaving 10 bases between the germline ends. DNA of the CDR3: TGTGCCAGCAGTGAACCGCCGCGGGCCCAGTACTTC. It translates to CASSEPPRAQYF.

This sequence joins TRBV15 and TRBJ2-5; possible D gene TRBD1, 6 bases. V was trimmed by 3 bases and J by 7 bases, leaving 12 bases between them. CDR1 and CDR2 from the germline V gene are LNHNV and YYDKDF (reference sequence). The CDR3 has 13 amino acids. The CDR3 region is CATSRTGSGTQYF. CDR3 DNA: TGTGCCACCAGCAGGACAGGCTCGGGGACCCAGTACTTC. The entire variable domain, with the rest obtained from reference TRBV15 and TRBJ2-5, is as follows: DAMVIQNPRYQVTQFGKPVTLSCSQTLNHNVMYWYQQKSSQAPKLLFHYYDKDFNNEADTPDNFQSRRPNTSFCFLDIRSPGLGDTAMYLCATSRTGSGTQYFGPGTRLLVL.

The chain uses TRBV4-2 and TRBJ1-1; TRBD1 is a possible D gene (5 bases). V lost 1 base to trimming and J lost 5 bases, with 17 bases between them. The CDR3 spans 16 residues. CDR1 LGHNA and CDR2 YNFKEQ come from the germline V gene. CDR3 sequence: CASSQGGGKGGTEAFF. CDR3 sequence (DNA): TGTGCCAGCAGCCAAGGTGGGGGGAAAGGAGGTACTGAAGCTTTCTTT.

The chain links TRBV6-6 to TRBJ1-6, with 9 bases lining up with TRBD1. CDR1 is MNHNY, CDR2 SVGAGI, per germline (reference sequence). The CDR3 is made up of 16 amino acids. After removal of 6 bases from V and 8 bases from J, the junction contained 11 bases not matched to a gene. The DNA for the CDR3 is TGTGCCAGCAGGTCCTCCGGGACAGGGCAGGATTCACCCCTCCACTTT. Protein product: CASRSSGTGQDSPLHF.

In its sample, this clone was seen once. Its ends do not fully match the called genes, so a read error is possible. The genes are TRBV27 and TRBJ1-2; 10 nucleotides match TRBD1. Germline V gene data show CDR1 as MNHEY and CDR2 as SMNVEV (reference sequence). The CDR3 runs to 14 residues. CDR3 bases: TGTGCCAGCAGTTTATCGGGACAGGGGAGAGGCTACCCCTTC. Translating gives CASSLSGQGRGYPF.

V is TRBV30 and J is TRBJ2-7; D unresolved. CDR1 GTSNPN and CDR2 SVGIG come from the germline V gene (reference sequence). This CDR3 comprises 12 residues. V was pared by 1 base and J by 9 bases, with 13 bases between. As DNA, the CDR3 is TGTGCCTGGAGTGGGCTTACCGGCGGGCAGTACTTC. Its protein product is CAWSGLTGGQYF.

The V gene is TRBV11-2, the J gene TRBJ1-1; D gene uncertain. From germline, CDR1 is SGHAT and CDR2 FQNNGV. Trimming removed 0 bases from V and 3 bases from J, with 8 bases in between. The CDR3 has 14 residues. CDR3 region: CASSLDRADTEAFF. The CDR3 region has the DNA TGTGCCAGCAGCTTAGATCGTGCGGACACTGAAGCTTTCTTT.

The chain links TRBV28 to TRBJ2-3, with 7 bases aligning to TRBD1. V dropped 3 bases and J dropped 6; count of bases not matched to a gene: 9. There are 15 residues in the CDR3. Germline V CDR1 and CDR2: MDHEN, SYDVKM. CDR3 nucleotides: TGTGCCAGCAGTTTGAACAGGGGACCCAGGGATACGCAGTATTTT. Its translation: CASSLNRGPRDTQYF.

The rearrangement joins TRBV27 to TRBJ2-7; possible D gene TRBD2, 6 bases. This CDR3 has 15 residues. Trimming cost V 3 bases and J 6 bases, with 18 bases left between them. Germline loops: CDR1 MNHEY, CDR2 SMNVEV (reference sequence). The CDR3 here is CASSFLNPGRPEQYF. The DNA for the CDR3 is TGTGCCAGCAGTTTTCTAAACCCAGGGAGGCCCGAGCAGTACTTC.

Here the CDR3 DNA reads TGCGCCAGCAGCTTGGCTAGCGGGGGGCAATACGAGCAGTACTTC. Its protein is CASSLASGGQYEQYF. This chain joins TRBV5-1 and TRBJ2-7; 11 nucleotides line up with TRBD2. The CDR3 consists of 15 residues. Germline V gene lookup returns CDR1 SGHRS and CDR2 YFSETQ. Germline trimming cut 0 bases from V and 4 bases from J; bases unmatched to any gene: 3. The full variable domain, completed using reference TRBV5-1 and TRBJ2-7, is KAGVTQTPRYLIKTRGQQVTLSCSPISGHRSVSWYQQTPGQGLQFLFEYFSETQRNKGNFPGRFSGRQFSNSRSEMNVSTLELGDSALYLCASSLASGGQYEQYFGPGTRLTVT.

This clone showed up just a few times. V and J are TRBV7-9 and TRBJ1-1, with D tentatively TRBD1 (6 bases). The CDR3 loop spans 15 amino acids. Per germline, CDR1 SEHNR and CDR2 FQNEAQ (reference sequence). V gave up 5 bases and J gave up 4 bases, with 17 bases separating them. The CDR3 nucleotides are TGTGCCAGCAGCCCAACGGCGGGGGGCCTCACTGAAGCTTTCTTT. Protein product: CASSPTAGGLTEAFF.

V usage is TRBV6-5 and J usage is TRBJ2-7; D is uncertain. Trimming removed 0 bases from V and 3 bases from J, with 9 bases in between. Germline values: CDR1 MNHEY, CDR2 SVGAGI. The CDR3 is made up of 14 amino acids. The CDR3 DNA is TGTGCCAGCAGTTACTCAACCCAGGTCTACGAGCAGTACTTC. Translating it yields CASSYSTQVYEQYF.

The J gene is TRBJ2-2, the V gene TRBV7-6, with 7 bases identical to TRBD2. The CDR3 spans 14 residues. V shed 5 bases, J shed 5 bases, and the junction held 5 bases outside the gene matches. Germline V gene data show CDR1 as SGHVS and CDR2 as FNYEAQ. CDR3 loop: CASSPTRGTGELFF. The CDR3 DNA sequence: TGTGCCAGCAGCCCCACGCGGGGGACCGGGGAGCTGTTTTTT.

This clone was counted only a few times. The genes are TRBV18 and TRBJ1-5, with TRBD1 matching 8 bases. This CDR3 is 17 amino acids long. In germline, CDR1 is KGHSH, CDR2 LQKENI. The junction had 10 bases not matched to a gene; V was cut back by 0 bases and J by 6 bases. CDR3 sequence: CASSPPRTGTGGQPQHF. CDR3 nucleotides: TGTGCCAGCTCACCACCCAGGACAGGGACAGGTGGTCAGCCCCAGCATTTT.

In this sample, this clone turned up a few times. The rearrangement links TRBV19 to TRBJ1-5, with 7 bases aligning to TRBD1. The CDR3 has 15 amino acids. Germline V gene lookup returns CDR1 LNHDA and CDR2 SQIVND (reference sequence). The J segment lost 10 bases and the V segment lost 7 bases, leaving 16 bases of the junction unmatched. CDR3 amino acids: CASTPYGQALEPQHF. The CDR3 nucleotides are TGTGCCAGTACCCCATACGGACAGGCCCTTGAACCCCAGCATTTT. The complete variable domain, with remaining parts taken from reference TRBV19 and TRBJ1-5, reads DGGITQSPKYLFRKEGQNVTLSCEQNLNHDAMYWYRQDPGQGLRLIYYSQIVNDFQKGDIAEGYSVSREKKESFPLTVTSAQKNPTAFYLCASTPYGQALEPQHFGDGTRLSIL.

This chain uses TRBV30 with TRBJ1-6; 9 bases line up with TRBD1. The CDR3 consists of 15 residues. The germline CDR1 and CDR2 sequences are GTSNPN and SVGIG (reference sequence). With 3 bases clipped from V and 10 bases from J, the junction kept 10 bases outside the gene matches. The CDR3 loop is CAWSGAGTGLSPLHF. DNA of the CDR3: TGTGCCTGGAGCGGCGCGGGGACAGGGCTATCACCCCTCCACTTT.